The present T cell receptor beta chain was sequenced within a study of blood T cell repertoires in COVID-19. At the level of the study: Acute and convalescent COVID-19 samples came from the United States, Italy and Spain. The analysed material was cDNA or gDNA that came from T cells, B-cell-depleted T cells, or PBMCs.

CDR3 length equals 15 residues. CDR1 and CDR2 from the germline V gene are LGHDT and YNNKEL (reference sequence). The J segment lost 8 bases and the V segment lost 3 bases, leaving 9 bases of the junction unmatched. As processed by the authors: Reference gene primer amplification gave estimated nucleated cell counts. The data were produced by immunoSEQ multiplex PCR, yet TCRdb's version contains in-frame clones alone and is incomplete. The DNA was the basis for D and trimming; V, J and clone size are from that table. The sample comprises some 200,000 clones, 80% to 85% of which are singletons, and under 3% rests with the top ten.

The chain recombines TRBV3-1 (or the pseudogene TRBV3-2) with TRBJ1-3; TRBD1 matches at 8 bases. Sequenced material: peripheral blood. This clonotype was sampled from a human donor with acute or convalescent COVID-19. The donor label of this sample is uncertain. Written as DNA, the CDR3 is TGTGCCAGCAGCCAGACCAGGGGGCGCGTGGACACCATATATTTT. It is translated as CASSQTRGRVDTIYF.